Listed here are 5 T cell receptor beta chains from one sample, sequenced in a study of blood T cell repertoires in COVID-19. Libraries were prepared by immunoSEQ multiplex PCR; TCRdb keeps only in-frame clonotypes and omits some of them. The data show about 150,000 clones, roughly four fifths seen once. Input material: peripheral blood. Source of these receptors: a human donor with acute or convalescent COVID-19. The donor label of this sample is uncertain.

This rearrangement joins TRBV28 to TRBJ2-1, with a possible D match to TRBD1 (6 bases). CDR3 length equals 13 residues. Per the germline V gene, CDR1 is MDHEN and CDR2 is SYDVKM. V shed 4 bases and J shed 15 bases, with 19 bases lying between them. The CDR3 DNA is TGTGCCAGCAGTTCTCCGCACAGGGAAAAGGGGTTCTTC. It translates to CASSSPHREKGFF.

The DNA of the CDR3 is TGTGCCAGCAGTATCGGACAGGTGAACACAGATACGCAGTATTTT. Amino acid sequence: CASSIGQVNTDTQYF. V usage is TRBV6-4 and J usage is TRBJ2-3, with 7 bases aligning to TRBD1. The junction had 7 bases not matched to a gene; V was cut back by 5 bases and J by 2 bases. Germline CDR1 MRHNA, CDR2 SNTAGT. The length of the CDR3 is 15 residues.

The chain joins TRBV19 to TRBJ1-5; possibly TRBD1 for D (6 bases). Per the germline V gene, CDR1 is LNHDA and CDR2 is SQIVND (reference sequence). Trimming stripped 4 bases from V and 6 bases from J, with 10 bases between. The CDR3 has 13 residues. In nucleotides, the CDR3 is TGTGCCAGTAGTAAAGGGGGGGGTCAGCCCCAGCATTTT. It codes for CASSKGGGQPQHF. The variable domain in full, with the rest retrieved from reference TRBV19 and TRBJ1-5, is DGGITQSPKYLFRKEGQNVTLSCEQNLNHDAMYWYRQDPGQGLRLIYYSQIVNDFQKGDIAEGYSVSREKKESFPLTVTSAQKNPTAFYLCASSKGGGQPQHFGDGTRLSIL.

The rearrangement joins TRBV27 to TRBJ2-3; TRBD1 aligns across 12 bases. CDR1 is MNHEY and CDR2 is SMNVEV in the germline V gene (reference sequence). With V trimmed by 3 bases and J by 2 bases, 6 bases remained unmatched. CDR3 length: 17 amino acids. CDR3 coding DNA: TGTGCCAGCAGTTTTGATGGGACAGGGGGCCCCACAGATACGCAGTATTTT. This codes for CASSFDGTGGPTDTQYF.

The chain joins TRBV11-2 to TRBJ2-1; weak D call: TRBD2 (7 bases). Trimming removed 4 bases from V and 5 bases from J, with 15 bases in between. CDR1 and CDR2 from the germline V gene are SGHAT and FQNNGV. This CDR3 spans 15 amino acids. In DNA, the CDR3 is TGTGCCAGCAGCTCGTCCGGGGGGCGGAACAATGAGCAGTTCTTC. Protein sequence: CASSSSGGRNNEQFF.